One sample yielded the 16 T cell receptor beta chains listed below, sequenced in a study of OX40 agonist ivuxolimab in advanced cancers. The repertoire was sequenced with immunoSEQ multiplex PCR; TCRdb's copy has only in-frame clones and lacks some. The repertoire consists of roughly 53,000 clones, with just under 80% occurring once and the leading ten covering 2.4%. The sample in question was CD4+ or CD8+ T cells sorted from blood, obtained in a trial of the OX40 agonist ivuxolimab. These receptors all stem from an adult with an advanced solid tumor such as melanoma, head and neck, liver or kidney cancer.

This chain uses TRBV14 with TRBJ2-1; D could derive from TRBD1 or TRBD2 (5 bases each). The germline V and J ends were trimmed by 4 bases and 12 bases, with 13 bases remaining between them. This CDR3 region has 12 residues. Germline V gives CDR1 SGHDN, CDR2 FVKESK. CDR3 protein: CASSRGGIGQFF. The CDR3 nucleotides read TGTGCCAGCAGCCGTGGGGGTATTGGGCAGTTCTTC.

The V and J genes are TRBV2 and TRBJ2-5; D not certain. Germline CDR1 is SNHLY and CDR2 is FYNNEI. This CDR3 region has 10 residues. V lost 6 bases and J lost 1, with 0 bases in between. The CDR3 here is CASSQETQYF. As DNA, the CDR3 is TGTGCCAGCAGCCAAGAGACCCAGTACTTC. Full variable domain (outside the CDR3, taken from reference TRBV2 and TRBJ2-5): EPEVTQTPSHQVTQMGQEVILRCVPISNHLYFYWYRQILGQKVEFLVSFYNNEISEKSEIFDDQFSVERPDGSNFTLKIRSTKLEDSAMYFCASSQETQYFGPGTRLLVL.

The V call is TRBV9, the J call TRBJ2-1; TRBD2 aligns across 11 bases. Germline CDR1 and CDR2: SGDLS and YYNGEE. The CDR3 spans 17 residues. V shed 3 bases, J shed 3 bases, and the junction held 8 bases outside the gene matches. As DNA, the CDR3 is TGTGCCAGCAGCGAGCTGATAGCGGGAGGGGGCTACAATGAGCAGTTCTTC. Amino acids: CASSELIAGGGYNEQFF.

The chain is built from TRBV18 and TRBJ2-3; no firm D call. CDR1 is KGHSH and CDR2 is LQKENI in the germline V gene. The CDR3 consists of 12 residues. The V and J ends lost 4 bases and 0 bases respectively, with 2 bases between them. CDR3 in amino acids: CASSRSTDTQYF. In DNA, the CDR3 is TGTGCCAGCTCACGAAGCACAGATACGCAGTATTTT.

This chain's CDR3 is CASRPGQGAGSSYNEQFF. The DNA for the CDR3 is TGTGCCAGCAGACCCGGACAGGGGGCAGGATCCTCCTACAATGAGCAGTTCTTC. The gene calls are TRBV5-4 and TRBJ2-1; 11 bases are a match to TRBD1. J lost 0 bases, V lost 5 bases, and 10 bases had no gene match. Per the germline V gene, CDR1 is SGHNT and CDR2 is YYREEE (reference sequence). There are 18 residues in the CDR3.

This clone was seen once. V is TRBV2 and J is TRBJ2-3; 13 nucleotides agree with TRBD2. CDR1 and CDR2 (germline): SNHLY, FYNNEI. This CDR3 has 18 residues. J gave up 0 bases and V 9 bases, and 12 bases lay outside the gene matches. CDR3 bases: TGTGCCAGAGCCGGGACTAGCGGGAAAGCCGGCAGCACAGATACGCAGTATTTT. Translated, it gives CARAGTSGKAGSTDTQYF.

This chain uses TRBV7-2 with TRBJ2-3; 12 nucleotides match TRBD2. The CDR3 sequence is 15 residues long. Looked up from germline, CDR1 is SGHTA and CDR2 is FQGNSA. Trimming cost V 5 bases and J 5 bases; bases outside gene matches: 5. The CDR3 reads CASSEALAGGDTQYF. Written as DNA, the CDR3 is TGTGCCAGCAGCGAGGCACTAGCGGGAGGAGATACGCAGTATTTT. The whole variable domain, filled in from reference TRBV7-2 and TRBJ2-3, reads GAGVSQSPSNKVTEKGKDVELRCDPISGHTALYWYRQSLGQGLEFLIYFQGNSAPDKSGLPSDRFSAERTGGSVSTLTIQRTQQEDSAVYLCASSEALAGGDTQYFGPGTRLTVL.

In this sample, this clone turned up a few times. The rearrangement uses TRBV5-6 and TRBJ1-1; 8 bases map to TRBD1. The CDR3 runs 15 residues. The V gene end was trimmed by 2 bases and the J gene end by 3 bases; junction bases not matched to a gene: 6. Germline V gene sequence: CDR1 SGHDT, CDR2 YYEEEE. CDR3 DNA: TGTGCCAGCAGCTTTTTACAGGGGGTATACACTGAAGCTTTCTTT. This encodes CASSFLQGVYTEAFF.

This clone occurred a few times. This chain joins TRBV6-5 and TRBJ2-5; D unclear. The CDR3 loop spans 15 amino acids. From germline, CDR1 is MNHEY and CDR2 SVGAGI. V shed 0 bases and J shed 1 base, with 9 bases lying between them. The CDR3 loop is CASSYSGRAQETQYF. As DNA, the CDR3 is TGTGCCAGCAGTTACTCGGGCCGGGCCCAAGAGACCCAGTACTTC.

The chain recombines TRBV11-2 with TRBJ1-2; D gene uncertain. The length of the CDR3 is 16 residues. Germline V CDR1 and CDR2: SGHAT, FQNNGV. V lost 3 bases to trimming and J lost 3 bases, with 17 bases between them. The CDR3 spells CASSFAGSSSYYGYTF. DNA for the CDR3: TGTGCCAGCAGCTTCGCCGGGTCCTCCTCCTACTATGGCTACACCTTC. The whole variable domain, filled in from reference TRBV11-2 and TRBJ1-2, reads EAGVAQSPRYKIIEKRQSVAFWCNPISGHATLYWYQQILGQGPKLLIQFQNNGVVDDSQLPKDRFSAERLKGVDSTLKIQPAKLEDSAVYLCASSFAGSSSYYGYTFGSGTRLTVV.

The J gene is TRBJ2-7, the V gene TRBV18; a possible D gene is TRBD2 (5 bases). V was shortened by 2 bases and J by 0 bases, with 20 bases between the two germline ends. The CDR3 is 18 amino acids. Germline loops: CDR1 KGHSH, CDR2 LQKENI. This chain's CDR3 is CASSPTLGAGNRSYEQYF. The CDR3 DNA sequence: TGTGCCAGCTCACCAACTCTAGGAGCCGGGAATCGCTCCTACGAGCAGTACTTC.

The chain recombines TRBV19 with TRBJ2-7; TRBD2 aligns across 12 bases. This CDR3 has 15 amino acids. Germline CDR1 reads LNHDA; CDR2 reads SQIVND (reference sequence). V lost 5 bases and J lost 4; bases outside the gene matches: 6. CDR3 in amino acids: CASSSWTSGIYEQYF. In DNA form, the CDR3 reads TGTGCCAGTAGTTCATGGACTAGCGGGATATACGAGCAGTACTTC.

The chain recombines TRBV18 with TRBJ2-2; D is perhaps TRBD1 (5 bases). The germline CDR1 and CDR2 sequences are KGHSH and LQKENI. V dropped 3 bases and J dropped 13 bases, with 18 bases sitting between them. CDR3 size: 14 residues. The CDR3 is CASSPLDNRRTLFF. CDR3 coding DNA: TGTGCCAGCTCACCGTTGGACAATAGACGGACGCTGTTTTTT.

This rearrangement joins TRBV9 to TRBJ2-2, with D possibly being TRBD2 (5 bases). V was pared by 4 bases and J by 0 bases, with 13 bases between. Germline V gene data show CDR1 as SGDLS and CDR2 as YYNGEE. The CDR3 contains 16 residues. The CDR3 sequence: CASSTRGPTNTGELFF. In DNA, the CDR3 is TGTGCCAGCAGCACCCGAGGGCCCACGAACACCGGGGAGCTGTTTTTT.

This clone was picked up one time. V and J are TRBV15 and TRBJ2-5, with D unclear. V was shortened by 7 bases and J by 3 bases, with 6 bases between the two germline ends. This CDR3 is 11 amino acids long. CDR1 and CDR2 from the germline V gene are LNHNV and YYDKDF (reference sequence). CDR3 sequence: CATTTEETQYF. The CDR3 coding sequence is TGTGCCACCACGACTGAAGAGACCCAGTACTTC.

The chain couples TRBV19 to TRBJ2-7; D perhaps matches TRBD2 (6 bases). CDR3 length: 13 residues. Looked up from germline, CDR1 is LNHDA and CDR2 is SQIVND (reference sequence). V lost 3 bases and J lost 3, with 9 bases in between. CDR3 in amino acids: CASSIGRDYEQYF. CDR3 bases: TGTGCCAGTAGTATCGGGAGAGACTACGAGCAGTACTTC.